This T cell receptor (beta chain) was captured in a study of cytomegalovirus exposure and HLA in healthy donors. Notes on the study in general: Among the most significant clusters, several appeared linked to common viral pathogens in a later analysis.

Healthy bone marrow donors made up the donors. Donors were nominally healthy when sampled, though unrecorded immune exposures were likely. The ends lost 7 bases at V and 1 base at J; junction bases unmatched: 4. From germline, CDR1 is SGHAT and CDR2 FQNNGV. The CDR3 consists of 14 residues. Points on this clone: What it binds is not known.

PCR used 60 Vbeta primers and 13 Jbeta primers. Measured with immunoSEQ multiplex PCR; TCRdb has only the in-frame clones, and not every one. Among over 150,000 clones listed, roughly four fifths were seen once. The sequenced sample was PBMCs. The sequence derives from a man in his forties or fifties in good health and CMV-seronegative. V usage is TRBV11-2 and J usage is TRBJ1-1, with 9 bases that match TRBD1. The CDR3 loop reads CASTRTGENTEAFF. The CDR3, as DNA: TGTGCCAGCACCCGGACAGGGGAGAACACTGAAGCTTTCTTT.